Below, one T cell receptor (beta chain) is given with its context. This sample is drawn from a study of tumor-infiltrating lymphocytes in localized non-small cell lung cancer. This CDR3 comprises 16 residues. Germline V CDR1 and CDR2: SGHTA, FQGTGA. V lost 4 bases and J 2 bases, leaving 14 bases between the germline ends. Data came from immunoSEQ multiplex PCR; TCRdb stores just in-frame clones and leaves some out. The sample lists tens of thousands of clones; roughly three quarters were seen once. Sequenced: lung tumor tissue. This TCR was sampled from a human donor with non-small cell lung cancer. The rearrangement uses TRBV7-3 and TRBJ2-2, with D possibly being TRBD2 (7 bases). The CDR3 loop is CASSSQGRGNTGELFF. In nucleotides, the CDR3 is TGTGCCAGCAGCTCCCAGGGGAGGGGCAACACCGGGGAGCTGTTTTTT.